This T cell receptor beta chain was documented in a study of blood T cell repertoires in COVID-19. Clones were sequenced by immunoSEQ multiplex PCR, and TCRdb holds only the in-frame ones, with some missing. The sample has approximately 320,000 clones, roughly 91% seen once. Germline V CDR1 and CDR2: LNHNV, YYDKDF (reference sequence). This CDR3 spans 14 amino acids. The V end was cut by 5 bases, the J end by 2 bases, with 10 bases between. The origin of this receptor is a woman between 25 and 40 years old with COVID-19, enrolled during active disease. V usage is TRBV15 and J usage is TRBJ1-3, with D uncertain. The sequenced material came from peripheral blood. CDR3 protein: CATSRREAGNTIYF. CDR3 nucleotides: TGTGCCACCAGCCGCCGGGAGGCTGGAAACACCATATATTTT.